The source of this T cell receptor beta chain is a study of T cells in Graves' hyperthyroidism and ophthalmopathy. From RNA transcripts, TCR beta CDR3 regions were amplified. The HTBI set primed first-round TCR CDR3 RT-PCR. One entry per CDR3 protein, called by TCRdb with MiXCR from the multiplex PCR reads. The data hold about 380,000 distinct CDR3 sequences, with roughly 20% observed a single time. The PBMCs had their origin in more than 9.5 ml of fresh peripheral blood. Germline V gene sequence: CDR1 SNHLY, CDR2 FYNNEI. Deletions cut 7 bases from V and 2 bases from J, with 14 bases between. This CDR3 is 14 amino acids long. The sample holds many counts of this clonotype.

This receptor was taken from a man aged 18 to 29 with Graves' ophthalmopathy. V is TRBV2 and J is TRBJ2-5, with D possibly TRBD1 on 6 matching bases. The specimen sequenced was blood. This CDR3 is CASTQRGIQETQYF. DNA for the CDR3: TGTGCCAGCACGCAGAGGGGGATTCAAGAGACCCAGTACTTC.